This TCR beta chain was captured in a study of cytomegalovirus exposure and HLA in healthy donors. Method: immunoSEQ multiplex PCR; TCRdb's copy keeps in-frame clones and lacks some. The sample holds about 120,000 clones, roughly nine tenths seen once. Study conclusions and caveats: More than 150 TCR beta chains were listed as cytomegalovirus-associated.

A word on this clone: Its antigen is undetermined.

This TCR was recovered from a woman aged 18-30 years in good health and CMV-seronegative. The sequencing input was PBMCs.

DNA for the CDR3: TGTGCCAGCAGCCTAACCTCCAGGGGAGATACAGAGACCCAGTACTTC. Amino acid sequence: CASSLTSRGDTETQYF. The rearrangement links TRBV4-2 to TRBJ2-5, with D perhaps matching TRBD1 (6 bases). The CDR3 runs 16 residues. CDR1 is LGHNA, CDR2 YNFKEQ, per germline. Trimming took 4 bases from V and 4 from J, leaving 19 bases between them.